The 32 T cell receptor beta chains given below trace back to one sample, sequenced in a study of type 1 and type 2 diabetes patients. Genomic DNA was the PCR template. The TCR beta CDR3 region was amplified using 30 forward and 13 reverse primers. TCRdb re-called the multiplex PCR reads through MiXCR, storing one row per CDR3 protein. The table includes about 270,000 distinct CDR3 sequences, 40% to 50% detected once. The source material was peripheral blood mononuclear cells (PBMCs). These receptor sequences come from a man aged 18 to 30 with type 2 diabetes.

V gene TRBV2 combines with J gene TRBJ1-2; D may be TRBD1 (6 bases). V lost 2 bases, J lost 8 bases, and 9 bases lay in between. Germline V gene data show CDR1 as SNHLY and CDR2 as FYNNEI. CDR3 length: 12 amino acids. The CDR3 protein is CASSEQGWGYTF. In DNA form, the CDR3 reads TGTGCCAGCAGTGAACAGGGGTGGGGCTACACCTTC.

V gene TRBV19 combines with J gene TRBJ1-5; D ambiguous. The CDR3 has 15 residues. Trimming took off 7 bases at V and 3 bases at J, with 16 bases between the two ends. In germline, CDR1 is LNHDA, CDR2 SQIVND (reference sequence). The CDR3 DNA reads as TGTGCCAGTACCCAGATCCCGTTAAACAATCAGCCCCAGCATTTT. It specifies CASTQIPLNNQPQHF.

This clonotype came up a few times. The chain combines TRBV7-9 with TRBJ2-5; 7 positions match TRBD2. This CDR3 contains 15 residues. V was clipped by 0 bases and J by 4 bases; unmatched bases: 5. The germline V gene has CDR1 SEHNR and CDR2 FQNEAQ (reference sequence). The CDR3 region has the DNA TGTGCCAGCAGCTTAGCGTGGGGGGGACGAGAGACCCAGTACTTC. It translates to CASSLAWGGRETQYF. The full variable domain, its missing parts supplied by reference TRBV7-9 and TRBJ2-5, is DTGVSQNPRHKITKRGQNVTFRCDPISEHNRLYWYRQTLGQGPEFLTYFQNEAQLEKSRLLSDRFSAERPKGSFSTLEIQRTEQGDSAMYLCASSLAWGGRETQYFGPGTRLLVL.

Here the CDR3 reads CASSYRQDRPYGYTF. The DNA for the CDR3 is TGTGCCAGCAGTTACCGGCAGGACCGTCCCTATGGCTACACCTTC. The chain is built from TRBV6-6 and TRBJ1-2, with no clear D. V lost 2 bases to trimming and J lost 4 bases, with 14 bases between them. Germline-derived CDR1 and CDR2 are MNHNY and SVGAGI (reference sequence). This CDR3 comprises 15 residues.

The V and J genes are TRBV20-1 and TRBJ2-7; 8 bases are shared with TRBD1. The CDR3 covers 14 residues. V was clipped by 2 bases and J by 2 bases; unmatched bases: 5. CDR1 and CDR2 (germline): DFQATT, SNEGSKA (reference sequence). The CDR3 DNA sequence: TGCAGTGCTAGAAGGACAGGGTTGCCCTACGAGCAGTACTTC. Protein: CSARRTGLPYEQYF.

The V call is TRBV6-1, the J call TRBJ1-6, with D hard to call. The V gene lost 7 bases and the J gene lost 5 bases, with 18 bases spanning the gap. CDR1 and CDR2 (germline): MNHNS, SASEGT. The CDR3 extends over 16 amino acids. As DNA, the CDR3 is TGTGCCAGCACCCCCGGGCATGTCAGTGATAATTCACCCCTCCACTTT. It is translated as CASTPGHVSDNSPLHF.

A few counts support this clonotype. The chain employs TRBV20-1 and TRBJ2-2; the match to TRBD2 covers 7 bases. Trimming took 5 bases from V and 7 from J; bases not matched to a gene: 10. The germline gives CDR1 DFQATT, CDR2 SNEGSKA (reference sequence). The CDR3 spans 14 residues. This chain's CDR3 is CSARAGWEIGELFF. CDR3 DNA sequence: TGCAGTGCTCGAGCGGGATGGGAAATCGGGGAGCTGTTTTTT.

Here the CDR3 reads CASSSHEGCWETQYF. The DNA of the CDR3 is TGTGCCAGCAGTTCGCATGAGGGGTGCTGGGAGACCCAGTACTTC. This rearrangement joins TRBV6-5 to TRBJ2-5; D may be TRBD1 or TRBD2 (5 bases each). With 4 bases removed from V and 5 bases from J, the gap between germline ends came to 17 bases. There are 15 residues in the CDR3. The germline V gene has CDR1 MNHEY and CDR2 SVGAGI.

This sequence joins TRBV5-5 and TRBJ2-7; D call uncertain. V lost 1 base and J lost 6, with 14 bases in between. The CDR3 consists of 14 residues. The germline V gene encodes CDR1 SGHKS and CDR2 YYEKEE (reference sequence). In nucleotides, the CDR3 is TGTGCCAGCAGCTTGACGCTGGTAACCTGCGAGCAGTACTTC. It is translated as CASSLTLVTCEQYF.

This clonotype was seen a few times. The chain joins TRBV4-1 to TRBJ1-1; maybe TRBD1 (5 bases). The CDR3 is 13 residues long. Germline lookup yields CDR1 MGHRA and CDR2 YSYEKL. V was clipped by 2 bases and J by 4 bases, with 8 bases between them. The CDR3 nucleotides are TGCGCCAGCAGCCAACCAGGGACCACTGAAGCTTTCTTT. Translating gives CASSQPGTTEAFF.

This rearrangement joins TRBV19 to TRBJ1-1; TRBD1 is a possible D gene (5 bases). The ends were cut back, 10 bases at V and 0 bases at J, with 15 bases in the middle. The CDR3 extends over 14 amino acids. Germline values: CDR1 LNHDA, CDR2 SQIVND (reference sequence). The CDR3 here is CATLREGMNTEAFF. CDR3 nucleotide sequence: TGTGCCACTCTCAGGGAGGGGATGAACACTGAAGCTTTCTTT.

This rearrangement joins TRBV5-8 to TRBJ2-7; D is ambiguous. V gave up 6 bases and J gave up 1 base, with 5 bases separating them. The CDR3 has 11 amino acids. Germline CDR1 SGHTS, CDR2 YDEGEE. The CDR3 is CASTFSYEQYF. CDR3 sequence (DNA): TGTGCCAGCACGTTTTCCTACGAGCAGTACTTC.

V is TRBV13 and J is TRBJ1-6; TRBD1 might be the D (5 bases). The V and J ends lost 3 bases and 7 bases respectively, with 10 bases between them. The germline V gene encodes CDR1 PRHDT and CDR2 FYEKMQ (reference sequence). The length of the CDR3 is 14 residues. CDR3 in DNA: TGTGCCAGCAGCTTGGCGGGGCGAAATTCACCCCTCCACTTT. It codes for CASSLAGRNSPLHF.

In this sample, this clonotype turned up many times. V and J are TRBV7-8 and TRBJ1-1, with D tentatively TRBD1 (5 bases). Germline CDR1 SGHVS, CDR2 FQNEAQ. The CDR3 is made up of 12 amino acids. The V gene lost 4 bases and the J gene lost 8 bases, with 11 bases spanning the gap. DNA for the CDR3: TGTGCCAGCAGCTCAGACAGAGCGGAAGCTTTCTTT. Residues: CASSSDRAEAFF.

This chain uses TRBV30 with TRBJ1-4, with TRBD1 as a possible D gene (6 bases). With 1 base removed from V and 5 bases from J, the gap between germline ends came to 11 bases. There are 14 residues in the CDR3. The germline V gene has CDR1 GTSNPN and CDR2 SVGIG (reference sequence). The CDR3 here is CAWSEWGGNEKLFF. CDR3 in DNA: TGTGCCTGGAGTGAATGGGGGGGCAATGAAAAACTGTTTTTT.

This clonotype has just a few counts. The chain employs TRBV4-1 and TRBJ1-3, with D unclear. V was cut by 0 bases and J by 4 bases, with 1 base left in between. Germline V gives CDR1 MGHRA, CDR2 YSYEKL. The CDR3 has 12 residues. The CDR3 here is CASSQEGNTIYF. CDR3 nucleotide sequence: TGCGCCAGCAGCCAAGAGGGAAACACCATATATTTT.

The chain has TRBV7-9 and TRBJ2-1, with 9 bases fitting TRBD2. There are 17 residues in the CDR3. V was pared by 5 bases and J by 0 bases, with 8 bases of the junction left unmatched. The germline V gene encodes CDR1 SEHNR and CDR2 FQNEAQ (reference sequence). The DNA for the CDR3 is TGTGCCAGCAGCCCCAGACTAGCGGTAAGCTCCTACAATGAGCAGTTCTTC. It codes for CASSPRLAVSSYNEQFF.

The V and J genes are TRBV7-2 and TRBJ2-7; D gene unclear. This CDR3 spans 14 amino acids. V gave up 6 bases and J gave up 2 bases, with 14 bases separating them. From germline, CDR1 is SGHTA and CDR2 FQGNSA. The CDR3 coding sequence is TGTGCCAGCAGTTTACCCTACAGTACCTACGAGCAGTACTTC. Protein: CASSLPYSTYEQYF.

The CDR3: CASSATVSQPQHF. The DNA of the CDR3 is TGTGCCAGCAGTGCGACGGTTTCGCAGCCCCAGCATTTT. The J gene is TRBJ1-5, the V gene TRBV7-9; D is undetermined. V dropped 6 bases and J dropped 7 bases, with 13 bases sitting between them. The CDR3 is 13 amino acids. Per the germline V gene, CDR1 is SEHNR and CDR2 is FQNEAQ (reference sequence).

The rearrangement uses TRBV30 and TRBJ2-2, with D perhaps being TRBD1 or TRBD2 (5 bases each). The CDR3 is 18 residues long. The germline CDR1 and CDR2 sequences are GTSNPN and SVGIG (reference sequence). V lost 4 bases, J lost 6 bases, and 27 bases lay in between. CDR3 DNA sequence: TGTGCCTGGACTCCTACTCGAGGGGAGCTGGGGGTCCCCGGGGAGCTGTTTTTT. Its translation is CAWTPTRGELGVPGELFF.

This sequence joins TRBV9 and TRBJ2-3; TRBD2 aligns across 7 bases. The CDR3 totals 12 residues. Germline V gene sequence: CDR1 SGDLS, CDR2 YYNGEE. With 3 bases clipped from V and 9 bases from J, the junction kept 4 bases outside the gene matches. The CDR3 DNA sequence: TGTGCCAGCAGCGCGGGGGGTGGGACGCAGTATTTT. Its translation is CASSAGGGTQYF.

This clonotype was counted once. The V and J genes are TRBV6-6 and TRBJ1-1; 8 bases match TRBD1. Per the germline V gene, CDR1 is MNHNY and CDR2 is SVGAGI (reference sequence). The junction had 4 bases not matched to a gene; V was cut back by 6 bases and J by 1 base. CDR3 length: 14 amino acids. CDR3 nucleotide sequence: TGTGCCAGCAGGGATACAGGGGGGAACACTGAAGCTTTCTTT. Protein: CASRDTGGNTEAFF.

Worth noting for this clonotype: The DNA is left out, because the CDR3 cannot be placed on it with certainty; the CDR3 is given as TCRdb lists it. The chain uses TRBV10-1 and TRBJ1-2; the listed D gene, TRBD1, was not tested against the DNA. From its first to its last residue, the CDR3 has 10 amino acids. The germline V gene encodes CDR1 WNHNN and CDR2 SYGVQD (reference sequence). CDR3 loop: CASWGTGNIF.

The chain is built from TRBV18 and TRBJ2-1; TRBD2 agrees at 15 bases. The CDR3 runs to 16 residues. J lost 9 bases, V lost 4 bases, and 7 bases had no gene match. CDR1 KGHSH and CDR2 LQKENI come from the germline V gene. The DNA for the CDR3 is TGTGCCAGCTCACTCGGACTAGCGGGAGGGCCTTCTGAGCAGTTCTTC. Protein: CASSLGLAGGPSEQFF.

This clonotype was counted at least ten times. This chain joins TRBV7-3 and TRBJ1-1, with D unclear. The V end was cut by 0 bases, the J end by 4 bases, with 6 bases between. Germline V gene sequence: CDR1 SGHTA, CDR2 FQGTGA. CDR3 length: 13 residues. CDR3 DNA: TGTGCCAGCAGCTTAACGGGGATCACTGAAGCTTTCTTT. Its protein is CASSLTGITEAFF.

This clonotype has just a few counts. This rearrangement joins TRBV20-1 to TRBJ2-7, with D tentatively TRBD2 (5 bases). CDR3 length: 13 amino acids. CDR1 and CDR2 (germline): DFQATT, SNEGSKA (reference sequence). V was shortened by 5 bases and J by 2 bases, with 13 bases between the two germline ends. The CDR3 DNA sequence: TGCAGTGCTCGCAACCGGGATCCCTACGAGCAGTACTTC. Its protein is CSARNRDPYEQYF.

This chain links TRBV6-2 or TRBV6-3 with TRBJ1-6, with 10 bases aligning to TRBD1. Germline lookup yields CDR1 MNHEY and CDR2 SVGEGT. The CDR3 is made up of 16 amino acids. J was trimmed by 8 bases and V by 6 bases; bases with no gene match: 10. The CDR3 loop reads CASRATGTGDYSPLHF. CDR3 DNA: TGTGCCAGCAGGGCAACCGGGACAGGGGATTATTCACCCCTCCACTTT.

There are a few counts of this clonotype. The chain is built from TRBV11-1 and TRBJ2-1; no firm D call. Germline lookup yields CDR1 SGHAT and CDR2 FQDESV (reference sequence). The CDR3 is made up of 14 amino acids. Trimming shortened V by 2 bases and J by 3 bases, and 8 bases separated the two germline ends. The CDR3, as DNA: TGTGCCAGCAGCTTAAAACAGAACTACAATGAGCAGTTCTTC. This codes for CASSLKQNYNEQFF.

This clonotype was counted ten times or more. V usage is TRBV19 and J usage is TRBJ2-6, with D possibly being TRBD1 (6 bases). V was clipped by 5 bases and J by 0 bases, with 11 bases between them. Germline V CDR1 and CDR2: LNHDA, SQIVND (reference sequence). There are 16 residues in the CDR3. The CDR3 sequence is CASSRGGSSGANVLTF. For the CDR3, the DNA is TGTGCCAGTAGTCGAGGGGGTAGCTCTGGGGCCAACGTCCTGACTTTC.

This clonotype was counted only a few times. The rearrangement uses TRBV28 and TRBJ1-2; D call uncertain. Trimming left V 3 bases short and J 8 bases short, with 22 bases between. Germline CDR1 and CDR2: MDHEN and SYDVKM. This CDR3 comprises 16 residues. The CDR3 region has the DNA TGTGCCAGCAGTTTGAGCATAGAGCTCTCGGCACGGGGCTACACCTTC. It encodes CASSLSIELSARGYTF.

CDR3 region: CSTHGGRSYEQYF. CDR3 sequence (DNA): TGCAGTACCCACGGCGGCAGAAGCTACGAGCAGTACTTC. The chain has TRBV20-1 and TRBJ2-7; unclear D gene. CDR3 length: 13 amino acids. V was clipped by 8 bases and J by 3 bases, with 17 bases between them. CDR1 is DFQATT, CDR2 SNEGSKA, per germline (reference sequence).

CDR3 bases: TGTGCCGTCCGGGGGGTCAAAAACATTCAGTACTTC. This codes for CAVRGVKNIQYF. This rearrangement joins TRBV10-3 to TRBJ2-4, with 7 bases matching TRBD2. V shed 11 bases, J shed 3 bases, and the junction held 4 bases outside the gene matches. CDR1 ENHRY and CDR2 SYGVKD come from the germline V gene. The CDR3 extends over 12 amino acids.